This TCR beta chain was retrieved from a study of lymphopenia after photon versus proton radiotherapy. Libraries were prepared by immunoSEQ multiplex PCR; TCRdb keeps only in-frame clonotypes and omits some of them. The sample lists approximately 170,000 clones; approximately 90% were seen once. Concerning this clone itself: The target antigen is unknown.

CDR1 SGHRS and CDR2 YFSETQ come from the germline V gene. The CDR3 is 13 amino acids. Trimming left V 3 bases short and J 4 bases short, with 11 bases between. Findings of the study overall: Survival link was tested only in deceased patients; proton benefit remains a possibility. Relative stability marked proton patients; photon patients lost diversity and naive cells.

Sequenced here: peripheral blood, sampled from a patient treated with photon-based radiotherapy. This chain uses TRBV5-1 with TRBJ2-7, with D tentatively TRBD1 or TRBD2 (5 bases each). This receptor was obtained from a man aged 45-65 years with gastric cancer. CDR3 region: CASSSSEGYEQYF. In DNA form, the CDR3 reads TGCGCCAGCAGCTCGTCTGAGGGGTACGAGCAGTACTTC.